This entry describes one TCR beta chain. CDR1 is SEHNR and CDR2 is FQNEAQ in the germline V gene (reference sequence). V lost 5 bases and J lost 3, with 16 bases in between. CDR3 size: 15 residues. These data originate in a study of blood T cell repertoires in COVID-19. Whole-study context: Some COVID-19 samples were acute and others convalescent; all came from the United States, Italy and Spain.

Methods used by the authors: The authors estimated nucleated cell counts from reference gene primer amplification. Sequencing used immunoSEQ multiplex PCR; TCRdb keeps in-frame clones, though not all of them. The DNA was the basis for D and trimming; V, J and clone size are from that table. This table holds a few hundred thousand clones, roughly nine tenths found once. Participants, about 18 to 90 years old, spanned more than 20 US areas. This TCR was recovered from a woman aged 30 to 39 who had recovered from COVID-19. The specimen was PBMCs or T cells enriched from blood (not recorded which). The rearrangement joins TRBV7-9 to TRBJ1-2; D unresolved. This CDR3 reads CASSPGIMADYGYTF. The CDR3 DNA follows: TGTGCCAGCAGCCCCGGGATCATGGCTGACTATGGCTACACCTTC.